The sequence of this T cell receptor (beta chain) was determined in a study of metastatic and nonmetastatic thyroid tumors. Concerning this clone: Its antigen is currently unknown.

TCRdb re-analyzed the PCR reads through MiXCR. In the table there are 3,000 to 5,000 clones, about 20% of which are singletons. The trim removed 4 bases at V and 6 bases at J, leaving 7 bases unmatched. This CDR3 contains 14 residues. Germline V CDR1 and CDR2: KGHDR, SFDVKD. Findings and limits, study-wide: Malignant thyroid tumors reportedly had TCR beta diversity that was significantly higher than in benign nodules, in blood and tumor.

No patient received treatment before thyroid surgery. The sequenced sample was tumor tissue. The chain couples TRBV24-1 to TRBJ2-7; the match to TRBD1 covers 8 bases. This clonotype originated in a male donor with papillary thyroid cancer or a benign thyroid nodule (not recorded which). Some clones in this sample may be carry-over from other donors' samples. CDR3 residues: CATSDRQGRSEQYF. DNA for the CDR3: TGTGCCACCAGTGACCGACAGGGGAGGAGCGAGCAGTACTTC.